One and the same sample provided the 24 T cell receptor beta chains below, sequenced in a study of glioma-infiltrating T cells after dendritic cell vaccination. Measured with immunoSEQ multiplex PCR; TCRdb has only the in-frame clones, and not every one. Of fewer than 110,000 clones listed, roughly four fifths are singletons. Sequenced here: blood, sampled before dendritic cell vaccination. The receptor source for this set is a human donor with glioblastoma.

This clone was recorded many times. V usage is TRBV19 and J usage is TRBJ1-2; 11 nucleotides match TRBD1. V was clipped by 6 bases and J by 6 bases; unmatched bases: 6. The length of the CDR3 is 14 residues. Germline V lookup: CDR1 LNHDA, CDR2 SQIVND (reference sequence). CDR3 amino acids: CASRPGTGGNGYTF. The DNA of the CDR3 is TGTGCCAGTAGGCCCGGGACAGGGGGAAATGGCTACACCTTC.

As DNA, the CDR3 is TGCAGCGTTGCCGATATACTAGCGGGGGGGAACGAGCAGTACTTC. Translation: CSVADILAGGNEQYF. J is TRBJ2-7 and V is TRBV29-1; 13 nucleotides line up with TRBD2. There are 15 residues in the CDR3. With 4 bases clipped from V and 5 bases from J, the junction kept 8 bases outside the gene matches. Germline CDR1 SQVTM, CDR2 ANQGSEA.

The V and J genes are TRBV6-6 and TRBJ2-2; 13 bases are shared with TRBD2. Per germline, CDR1 MNHNY and CDR2 SVGAGI (reference sequence). V lost 6 bases to trimming and J lost 5 bases; unmatched junction nucleotides: 6. The CDR3 is 16 amino acids. The CDR3 is CASSPTSGGVTGELFF. As DNA, the CDR3 is TGTGCCAGCAGCCCAACTAGCGGGGGGGTTACCGGGGAGCTGTTTTTT.

The gene calls are TRBV29-1 and TRBJ2-3, with D perhaps TRBD1 (6 bases). Looked up from germline, CDR1 is SQVTM and CDR2 is ANQGSEA. With 8 bases removed from V and 4 bases from J, the gap between germline ends came to 16 bases. CDR3 length: 13 residues. CDR3 region: CSLGWGLADTQYF. In nucleotides, the CDR3 is TGCAGCCTAGGTTGGGGGCTGGCAGATACGCAGTATTTT.

The CDR3 region is CASSSGTGAYGYTF. The DNA of the CDR3 is TGTGCCAGCAGCTCCGGGACAGGGGCCTATGGCTACACCTTC. J is TRBJ1-2 and V is TRBV7-9; 10 nucleotides line up with TRBD1. The ends lost 4 bases at V and 4 bases at J; junction bases unmatched: 3. Germline CDR1 and CDR2: SEHNR and FQNEAQ (reference sequence). This CDR3 is 14 amino acids long.

This clone was found a few times. The rearrangement joins TRBV15 to TRBJ2-2; D is undetermined. The germline V gene encodes CDR1 LNHNV and CDR2 YYDKDF (reference sequence). The ends were cut back, 10 bases at V and 4 bases at J, with 10 bases in the middle. This CDR3 has 12 residues. CDR3 in amino acids: CAISRGTGELFF. The DNA of the CDR3 is TGTGCCATCTCCCGCGGCACCGGGGAGCTGTTTTTT. Filled out from reference TRBV15 and TRBJ2-2, the complete variable domain reads DAMVIQNPRYQVTQFGKPVTLSCSQTLNHNVMYWYQQKSSQAPKLLFHYYDKDFNNEADTPDNFQSRRPNTSFCFLDIRSPGLGDTAMYLCAISRGTGELFFGEGSRLTVL.

The V and J genes are TRBV18 and TRBJ1-2, with D possibly matching TRBD1 (6 bases). Looked up from germline, CDR1 is KGHSH and CDR2 is LQKENI. V lost 4 bases and J 0 bases, leaving 15 bases between the germline ends. The CDR3 contains 16 residues. The CDR3, as DNA: TGTGCCAGCTCACGCCTACAGGGTGAAGCTAACTATGGCTACACCTTC. Translation gives CASSRLQGEANYGYTF.

This chain joins TRBV27 and TRBJ1-2; the D gene is possibly TRBD1 (6 bases). The germline V gene encodes CDR1 MNHEY and CDR2 SMNVEV (reference sequence). This CDR3 region has 13 residues. V lost 4 bases and J lost 7, with 13 bases in between. As DNA, the CDR3 is TGTGCCAGCAGTTGGGGGCCCAATCTTGGCTACACCTTC. Translating gives CASSWGPNLGYTF.

The chain joins TRBV5-1 to TRBJ2-2; weak D call: TRBD2 (5 bases). V gave up 3 bases and J gave up 3 bases, with 9 bases separating them. CDR3 size: 14 residues. The germline CDR1 and CDR2 sequences are SGHRS and YFSETQ. CDR3 coding DNA: TGCGCCAGCAGCTCGGAGGCTGACACCGGGGAGCTGTTTTTT. Its translation: CASSSEADTGELFF. Using reference TRBV5-1 and TRBJ2-2 for the parts outside the CDR3, the full variable domain is KAGVTQTPRYLIKTRGQQVTLSCSPISGHRSVSWYQQTPGQGLQFLFEYFSETQRNKGNFPGRFSGRQFSNSRSEMNVSTLELGDSALYLCASSSEADTGELFFGEGSRLTVL.

V gene TRBV5-4 combines with J gene TRBJ2-7; TRBD1 agrees at 8 bases. With V trimmed by 0 bases and J by 2 bases, 7 bases remained unmatched. This CDR3 spans 16 amino acids. Germline V lookup: CDR1 SGHNT, CDR2 YYREEE (reference sequence). CDR3 region: CASSLGRDRRTYEQYF. As DNA, the CDR3 is TGTGCCAGCAGCTTGGGCCGGGACAGGCGGACCTACGAGCAGTACTTC. Together with reference TRBV5-4 and TRBJ2-7, the CDR3 gives the full variable domain: ETGVTQSPTHLIKTRGQQVTLRCSSQSGHNTVSWYQQALGQGPQFIFQYYREEENGRGNFPPRFSGLQFPNYSSELNVNALELDDSALYLCASSLGRDRRTYEQYFGPGTRLTVT.

V is TRBV5-1 and J is TRBJ2-7, with TRBD1 as a possible D gene (6 bases). The CDR3 has 14 amino acids. V lost 3 bases and J lost 3, with 13 bases in between. The germline CDR1 and CDR2 sequences are SGHRS and YFSETQ. The CDR3 sequence: CASSWNGDNYEQYF. Written as DNA, the CDR3 is TGCGCCAGCAGCTGGAATGGGGACAACTACGAGCAGTACTTC. Full variable domain (rest looked up from reference TRBV5-1 and TRBJ2-7): KAGVTQTPRYLIKTRGQQVTLSCSPISGHRSVSWYQQTPGQGLQFLFEYFSETQRNKGNFPGRFSGRQFSNSRSEMNVSTLELGDSALYLCASSWNGDNYEQYFGPGTRLTVT.

This chain connects TRBV5-1 to TRBJ1-1, with D hard to call. CDR1 is SGHRS and CDR2 is YFSETQ in the germline V gene. Trimming cost V 0 bases and J 10 bases, with 10 bases left between them. The CDR3 covers 12 residues. The CDR3 region has the DNA TGCGCCAGCAGCTTGGGCCAATACGGAGCTTTCTTT. This translates into CASSLGQYGAFF. The full variable domain, its missing parts supplied by reference TRBV5-1 and TRBJ1-1, is KAGVTQTPRYLIKTRGQQVTLSCSPISGHRSVSWYQQTPGQGLQFLFEYFSETQRNKGNFPGRFSGRQFSNSRSEMNVSTLELGDSALYLCASSLGQYGAFFGQGTRLTVV.

As DNA, the CDR3 is TGTGCCAGCAGCGGACAGGGGGCTGGAACCTACGAGCAGTACTTC. This sequence encodes CASSGQGAGTYEQYF. The chain links TRBV27 to TRBJ2-7; 11 positions match TRBD1. J gave up 2 bases and V 6 bases, and 6 bases lay outside the gene matches. The CDR3 is 15 residues long. Germline V gives CDR1 MNHEY, CDR2 SMNVEV (reference sequence).

This chain links TRBV7-3 with TRBJ2-1; a weak D match, TRBD2 (6 bases). Looked up from germline, CDR1 is SGHTA and CDR2 is FQGTGA. Trimming removed 5 bases at V and 3 bases at J, with 20 bases between. There are 17 residues in the CDR3. The CDR3 loop reads CASSQYRGADLYNEQFF. Here the CDR3 DNA reads TGTGCCAGCAGCCAGTACCGCGGGGCGGACCTCTACAATGAGCAGTTCTTC. The full variable domain, completed using reference TRBV7-3 and TRBJ2-1, is GAGVSQTPSNKVTEKGKYVELRCDPISGHTALYWYRQSLGQGPEFLIYFQGTGAADDSGLPNDRFFAVRPEGSVSTLKIQRTERGDSAVYLCASSQYRGADLYNEQFFGPGTRLTVL.

The rearrangement links TRBV6-1 to TRBJ2-7; 7 positions agree with TRBD2. The CDR3 covers 16 residues. Germline CDR1 is MNHNS and CDR2 is SASEGT. With V trimmed by 0 bases and J by 2 bases, 7 bases remained unmatched. The CDR3: CASSEARASGPYEQYF. The CDR3 nucleotides read TGTGCCAGCAGTGAAGCGCGGGCTAGCGGTCCCTACGAGCAGTACTTC.

The CDR3 region is CASNPGRTEAFF. The CDR3 DNA reads TGTGCCAGCAACCCAGGGCGGACTGAAGCTTTCTTT. The rearrangement joins TRBV2 to TRBJ1-1; tentatively, D is TRBD1 (5 bases). CDR1 and CDR2 from the germline V gene are SNHLY and FYNNEI. The CDR3 length is 12 residues. The V and J ends lost 7 bases and 5 bases respectively, with 11 bases between them. Full variable domain (outside the CDR3, taken from reference TRBV2 and TRBJ1-1): EPEVTQTPSHQVTQMGQEVILRCVPISNHLYFYWYRQILGQKVEFLVSFYNNEISEKSEIFDDQFSVERPDGSNFTLKIRSTKLEDSAMYFCASNPGRTEAFFGQGTRLTVV.

V gene TRBV10-2 combines with J gene TRBJ2-4, with D possibly being TRBD1 (7 bases). The germline gives CDR1 WSHSY, CDR2 SAAADI. V lost 6 bases to trimming and J lost 3 bases, with 12 bases between them. This CDR3 is 14 amino acids long. CDR3 bases: TGCGCCAGCAGGGCAGGGGGGTTCAAAAACATTCAGTACTTC. This translates into CASRAGGFKNIQYF.

V and J are TRBV29-1 and TRBJ2-7; TRBD1 is a possible D gene (6 bases). CDR1 is SQVTM, CDR2 ANQGSEA, per germline. The CDR3 covers 13 residues. V lost 4 bases and J lost 5, with 15 bases in between. The DNA of the CDR3 is TGCAGCGTTGTCACCAGGGGCGGAAACGAGCAGTACTTC. Encoded protein: CSVVTRGGNEQYF.

CDR3 sequence reads: CASSVTGINQPQHF. The CDR3 DNA reads TGTGCCAGCAGCGTGACAGGGATCAATCAGCCCCAGCATTTT. The chain employs TRBV9 and TRBJ1-5; 7 bases match TRBD1. This CDR3 is 14 amino acids long. J lost 3 bases, V lost 2 bases, and 2 bases had no gene match. In germline, CDR1 is SGDLS, CDR2 YYNGEE.

This clone showed up just a few times. Here the CDR3 DNA reads TGTGCCTGGAGTGGGGGACTAGCGGGGGGGCGCGGCACAGATACGCAGTATTTT. It specifies CAWSGGLAGGRGTDTQYF. The genes are TRBV30 and TRBJ2-3, with 16 bases aligning to TRBD2. Germline trimming cut 1 base from V and 1 base from J; bases unmatched to any gene: 5. The CDR3 runs to 18 residues. Germline CDR1 and CDR2: GTSNPN and SVGIG (reference sequence).

This clone turned up a few times. This sequence joins TRBV7-2 and TRBJ2-6, with D possibly being TRBD2 (5 bases). The CDR3 has 16 residues. Between the trimmed V and J ends, which lost 5 bases and 2 bases, there was a span of 13 bases. CDR1 and CDR2 (germline): SGHTA, FQGNSA. This CDR3 reads CASSPQLGTGANVLTF. CDR3 bases: TGTGCCAGCAGCCCCCAACTAGGTACTGGGGCCAACGTCCTGACTTTC.

The chain carries TRBV5-6 and TRBJ1-6, with 7 bases identical to TRBD1. After removal of 4 bases from V and 7 bases from J, the junction contained 5 bases not matched to a gene. Germline CDR1 is SGHDT and CDR2 is YYEEEE. This CDR3 spans 14 amino acids. The CDR3 reads CASSLPTGNSPLHF. Written as DNA, the CDR3 is TGTGCCAGCAGCCTACCGACAGGGAATTCACCCCTCCACTTT.

The chain recombines TRBV5-6 with TRBJ2-2, with TRBD1 as a possible D gene (5 bases). V gave up 6 bases and J gave up 2 bases, with 14 bases separating them. The CDR3 runs to 15 residues. CDR1 is SGHDT and CDR2 is YYEEEE in the germline V gene. DNA for the CDR3: TGTGCCAGCACGGCAGGGTTATCAAACACCGGGGAGCTGTTTTTT. It codes for CASTAGLSNTGELFF.

This chain joins TRBV4-3 and TRBJ1-5; TRBD1 matches 7 bases. The V segment lost 0 bases and the J segment 10 bases; nucleotides outside the gene matches: 9. Germline V CDR1 and CDR2: LGHNA, YSLEER. CDR3 length: 15 amino acids. The DNA for the CDR3 is TGCGCCAGCAGCCAAGATCAGGGGACAGCTTTTCCCCAGCATTTT. Translated, it gives CASSQDQGTAFPQHF.